The 24 T cell receptor beta chains below were found in one sample sequenced in a study of identical twins. TCRdb itself ran the 5' RACE reads through MiXCR, one entry per CDR3 protein. The sample records under 300,000 distinct CDR3 sequences, roughly 12% being singletons. In addition, the sample was reused for a study of yellow fever vaccine responses in identical twins.

Sequenced sample: memory (CD45RO+) T cells sorted from blood. These receptors were obtained from a woman in her late teens or twenties in good health.

This clonotype occurred many times. The chain has TRBV7-9 and TRBJ2-5; 7 nucleotides agree with TRBD2. Trimming removed 5 bases from V and 2 bases from J; junction bases left unmatched: 8. This CDR3 contains 15 residues. Per germline, CDR1 SEHNR and CDR2 FQNEAQ (reference sequence). CDR3 residues: CASSPGGGEQETQYF. The CDR3 nucleotides are TGTGCCAGCAGCCCGGGGGGAGGAGAACAAGAGACCCAGTACTTC.

The chain employs TRBV11-2 and TRBJ2-7, with 13 bases matching TRBD2. In germline, CDR1 is SGHAT, CDR2 FQNNGV. The CDR3 contains 14 residues. The V gene end was trimmed by 10 bases and the J gene end by 2 bases; junction bases not matched to a gene: 5. The CDR3 sequence is CATSGLAGTYEQYF. The CDR3 nucleotides are TGTGCCACTTCGGGACTAGCGGGAACCTACGAGCAGTACTTC.

This clonotype was observed many times. The chain joins TRBV29-1 to TRBJ2-2, with TRBD1 as a possible D gene (5 bases). The CDR3 is made up of 13 amino acids. V was clipped by 3 bases and J by 1 base, with 6 bases between them. Germline lookup yields CDR1 SQVTM and CDR2 ANQGSEA. The CDR3 bases are TGCAGCGTTGACCAGGGGAACACCGGGGAGCTGTTTTTT. Translating gives CSVDQGNTGELFF.

This clonotype was recorded many times. The J gene is TRBJ2-2, the V gene TRBV7-2, with 7 bases aligning to TRBD2. CDR3 size: 16 residues. Germline V gene lookup returns CDR1 SGHTA and CDR2 FQGNSA. V lost 6 bases, J lost 2 bases, and 9 bases stayed unmatched. The CDR3 DNA is TGTGCCAGCAGAACTAGACTAGCAGGAAACACCGGGGAGCTGTTTTTT. Translating gives CASRTRLAGNTGELFF. The whole variable domain, filled in from reference TRBV7-2 and TRBJ2-2, reads GAGVSQSPSNKVTEKGKDVELRCDPISGHTALYWYRQSLGQGLEFLIYFQGNSAPDKSGLPSDRFSAERTGGSVSTLTIQRTQQEDSAVYLCASRTRLAGNTGELFFGEGSRLTVL.

The sample holds a few counts of this clonotype. This sequence joins TRBV3-1 and TRBJ2-5; 9 bases are shared with TRBD2. The CDR3 is 15 amino acids. The ends lost 2 bases at V and 5 bases at J; junction bases unmatched: 6. Germline values: CDR1 LGHDT, CDR2 YNNKEL (reference sequence). The CDR3 bases are TGTGCCAGCAGCCAACTAGCGGGACTGGCGGAGACCCAGTACTTC. Its protein is CASSQLAGLAETQYF.

V gene TRBV20-1 combines with J gene TRBJ1-6; D unresolved. V was shortened by 6 bases and J by 15 bases, with 18 bases between the two germline ends. Germline CDR1 DFQATT, CDR2 SNEGSKA (reference sequence). This CDR3 comprises 12 residues. The CDR3 reads CSARVMESLLHF. The CDR3 nucleotides read TGCAGTGCACGGGTCATGGAATCGCTCCTCCACTTT.

The chain joins TRBV5-1 to TRBJ2-2; 9 positions agree with TRBD2. Trimming cost V 7 bases and J 9 bases; bases outside gene matches: 13. CDR3 length: 15 amino acids. In germline, CDR1 is SGHRS, CDR2 YFSETQ. CDR3 region: CASVAVAGESRELFF. CDR3 nucleotide sequence: TGCGCCAGCGTCGCGGTAGCGGGAGAGTCTAGGGAGCTGTTTTTT.

The chain is built from TRBV27 and TRBJ1-6; D may be TRBD1 (5 bases). This CDR3 has 14 amino acids. Per the germline V gene, CDR1 is MNHEY and CDR2 is SMNVEV (reference sequence). V lost 5 bases, J lost 12 bases, and 17 bases lay in between. The CDR3 sequence: CASSQTRGILPLHF. The CDR3 coding sequence is TGTGCCAGCAGTCAGACGAGGGGAATCTTACCCCTCCACTTT.

This clonotype was recorded a few times. The rearrangement joins TRBV3-1 to TRBJ1-6; perhaps TRBD1 as D (5 bases). V was shortened by 4 bases and J by 9 bases, with 13 bases between the two germline ends. Germline loops: CDR1 LGHDT, CDR2 YNNKEL (reference sequence). The CDR3 is 14 amino acids. CDR3 loop: CASSPQGGSSPLHF. CDR3 in DNA: TGTGCCAGCAGCCCGCAGGGAGGTTCTTCACCCCTCCACTTT.

V is TRBV7-2 and J is TRBJ1-1, with TRBD1 matching over 7 bases. This CDR3 is 14 amino acids long. V lost 4 bases to trimming and J lost 1 base; unmatched junction nucleotides: 3. Germline V gene sequence: CDR1 SGHTA, CDR2 FQGNSA. The CDR3, as DNA: TGTGCCAGCAGCTGGGGACAGCAGAACACTGAAGCTTTCTTT. Its protein product is CASSWGQQNTEAFF.

Written as DNA, the CDR3 is TGTGCCAGCAGTTTTGAAGCGGGGGGGCATTTCAAGACAGATACGCAGTATTTT. Translation gives CASSFEAGGHFKTDTQYF. The rearrangement uses TRBV28 and TRBJ2-3, with TRBD2 matching over 10 bases. Trimming removed 3 bases from V and 3 bases from J; junction bases left unmatched: 12. In germline, CDR1 is MDHEN, CDR2 SYDVKM. The CDR3 loop spans 18 amino acids.

This chain connects TRBV12-3 or TRBV12-4 to TRBJ2-1; 13 nucleotides align to TRBD2. This CDR3 has 16 residues. Trimming took 2 bases from V and 8 from J; bases not matched to a gene: 6. CDR3 coding DNA: TGTGCCAGCAGTTTACGGACTAGCGGGAGTGGATATGAGCAGTTCTTC. Translating it yields CASSLRTSGSGYEQFF.

The chain uses TRBV6-1 and TRBJ2-7; weak D call: TRBD2 (6 bases). Germline V gives CDR1 MNHNS, CDR2 SASEGT. The CDR3 length is 14 residues. The V gene lost 0 bases and the J gene lost 4 bases, with 10 bases spanning the gap. CDR3 region: CASSEAAGRYEQYF. In DNA form, the CDR3 reads TGTGCCAGCAGTGAAGCGGCAGGGAGGTACGAGCAGTACTTC.

This clonotype has only a few counts. This chain joins TRBV7-2 and TRBJ2-6; D assignment may be TRBD1 or TRBD2 (5 bases each). The CDR3 contains 16 residues. V lost 1 base and J 4 bases, leaving 11 bases between the germline ends. CDR1 is SGHTA, CDR2 FQGNSA, per germline. The CDR3 region has the DNA TGTGCCAGCAGCTTAGGGGCAGGGACCGGGGCCAACGTCCTGACTTTC. Translation: CASSLGAGTGANVLTF.

A few counts support this clonotype. The chain joins TRBV4-3 to TRBJ2-2; 8 positions agree with TRBD1. CDR3 length: 16 amino acids. J was trimmed by 8 bases and V by 4 bases; bases with no gene match: 12. Germline CDR1 reads LGHNA; CDR2 reads YSLEER. CDR3 in DNA: TGCGCCAGCAGCCTAGGCCAGGGGGCCCCCGAGGGGGAGCTGTTTTTT. It specifies CASSLGQGAPEGELFF.

This clonotype was seen repeatedly, ten times or more. V gene TRBV9 combines with J gene TRBJ2-1, with a tentative D call TRBD2 (5 bases). This CDR3 region has 15 residues. CDR1 SGDLS and CDR2 YYNGEE come from the germline V gene. Trimming took 0 bases from V and 5 from J, leaving 12 bases between them. The DNA of the CDR3 is TGTGCCAGCAGCGTAGGGGCCGGGGAAAACAATGAGCAGTTCTTC. It encodes CASSVGAGENNEQFF.

This clonotype turned up a few times. The genes are TRBV6-1 and TRBJ2-5; TRBD2 aligns across 7 bases. Germline loops: CDR1 MNHNS, CDR2 SASEGT. The J segment lost 5 bases and the V segment lost 6 bases, leaving 9 bases of the junction unmatched. The CDR3 length is 14 residues. CDR3 protein: CASSDPGLLETQYF. CDR3 DNA: TGTGCCAGCAGCGACCCGGGACTACTGGAGACCCAGTACTTC.

V usage is TRBV15 and J usage is TRBJ2-1; D assignment may be TRBD1 or TRBD2 (5 bases each). Deletions cut 0 bases from V and 6 bases from J, with 12 bases between. The germline V gene has CDR1 LNHNV and CDR2 YYDKDF (reference sequence). The CDR3 spans 15 residues. CDR3 in amino acids: CATSRDSSGSNEQFF. CDR3 coding DNA: TGTGCCACCAGCAGAGATTCTTCAGGGAGCAATGAGCAGTTCTTC. Drawing the rest from reference TRBV15 and TRBJ2-1, the complete variable domain is DAMVIQNPRYQVTQFGKPVTLSCSQTLNHNVMYWYQQKSSQAPKLLFHYYDKDFNNEADTPDNFQSRRPNTSFCFLDIRSPGLGDTAMYLCATSRDSSGSNEQFFGPGTRLTVL.

This clonotype appeared many times. In nucleotides, the CDR3 is TGCGCCAGCAGCCTGGGACAGGGAAAATCTGAGACCCAGTACTTC. Translating gives CASSLGQGKSETQYF. This chain uses TRBV4-3 with TRBJ2-5; 9 bases align to TRBD1. Unmatched junction bases numbered 8, after V lost 4 bases and J lost 5 bases. Germline CDR1 LGHNA, CDR2 YSLEER. The CDR3 has 15 residues.

This clonotype was seen many times. The chain recombines TRBV20-1 with TRBJ2-7; 8 bases fit TRBD1. Germline CDR1 DFQATT, CDR2 SNEGSKA (reference sequence). The V segment lost 4 bases and the J segment 0 bases; nucleotides outside the gene matches: 8. This CDR3 is 15 amino acids long. CDR3 residues: CSATNDRGNSYEQYF. The CDR3 coding sequence is TGCAGTGCTACCAACGACAGGGGCAACTCCTACGAGCAGTACTTC.

This chain connects TRBV5-5 to TRBJ2-1, with D maybe TRBD1 (5 bases). V was trimmed by 0 bases and J by 3 bases, leaving 13 bases between them. This CDR3 comprises 16 residues. CDR1 and CDR2 (germline): SGHKS, YYEKEE (reference sequence). The CDR3 DNA sequence: TGTGCCAGCAGCTTGGTGGGCAGGGCGGACTACAATGAGCAGTTCTTC. It is translated as CASSLVGRADYNEQFF.

This clonotype was counted only a few times. The CDR3: CATSDRSGRAGETQYF. The CDR3 DNA is TGTGCCACCAGTGACCGAAGCGGGAGGGCCGGAGAGACCCAGTACTTC. V gene TRBV24-1 combines with J gene TRBJ2-5; 10 bases align to TRBD2. Germline V CDR1 and CDR2: KGHDR, SFDVKD. V was pared by 4 bases and J by 4 bases, with 8 bases of the junction left unmatched. There are 16 residues in the CDR3.

The gene calls are TRBV18 and TRBJ2-2, with a possible D match to TRBD1 (6 bases). The germline gives CDR1 KGHSH, CDR2 LQKENI. The V end lost 3 bases, the J end lost 6 bases, and 11 bases lay between the germline ends. The CDR3 covers 14 residues. The DNA of the CDR3 is TGTGCCAGCTCACCCAACAGGGATCCCGGGGAGCTGTTTTTT. Its translation is CASSPNRDPGELFF.

This clonotype was seen only a few times. The chain is built from TRBV29-1 and TRBJ2-7, with unresolved D. V lost 0 bases and J lost 2, with 8 bases in between. CDR1 is SQVTM and CDR2 is ANQGSEA in the germline V gene. This CDR3 is built from 13 residues. The CDR3 is CSVEEDVPYEQYF. CDR3 DNA: TGCAGCGTTGAAGAGGACGTGCCCTACGAGCAGTACTTC.